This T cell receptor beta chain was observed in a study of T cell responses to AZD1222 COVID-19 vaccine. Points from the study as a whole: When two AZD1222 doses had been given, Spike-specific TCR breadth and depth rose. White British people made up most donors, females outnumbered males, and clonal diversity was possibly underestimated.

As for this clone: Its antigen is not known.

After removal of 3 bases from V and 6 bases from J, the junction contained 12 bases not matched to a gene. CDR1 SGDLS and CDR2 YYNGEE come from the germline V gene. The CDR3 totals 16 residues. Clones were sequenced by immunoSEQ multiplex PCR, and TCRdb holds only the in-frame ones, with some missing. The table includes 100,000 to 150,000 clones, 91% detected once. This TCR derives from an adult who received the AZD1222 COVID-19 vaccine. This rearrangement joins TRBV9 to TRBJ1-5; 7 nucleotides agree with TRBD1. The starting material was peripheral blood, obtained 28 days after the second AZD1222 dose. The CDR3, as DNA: TGTGCCAGCAGCGGCCCCGACAGGGAAGAAGCTCAGCCCCAGCATTTT. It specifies CASSGPDREEAQPQHF. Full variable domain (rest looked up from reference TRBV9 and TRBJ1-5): DSGVTQTPKHLITATGQRVTLRCSPRSGDLSVYWYQQSLDQGLQFLIQYYNGEERAKGNILERFSAQQFPDLHSELNLSSLELGDSALYFCASSGPDREEAQPQHFGDGTRLSIL.